A selection of T cell receptor beta chains follows, all from one sample in a study of T cells after yellow fever vaccination. TCRdb re-analysed the 5' RACE reads in MiXCR, keeping a single row per CDR3 protein. The table shows under 500,000 distinct CDR3 sequences, with roughly a sixth occurring only once. The sequencing used PBMCs, collected before the yellow fever booster vaccination. Source of these receptors: a man younger than 30 who received the YFV17D yellow fever vaccine. Both conserved end residues are trimmed from each CDR3.

V	CDR3
TRBV20-1	SAPLTGQQTQY
TRBV20-1	SARDPGRSNTEAF
TRBV25-1	ASSDEDQPQH
TRBV9	ASSPGGVAYEQY
TRBV5-1	ASSLSGTGNEAF
TRBV12-3/TRBV12-4	ASRTGTSSNTEAF
TRBV7-9	ASRRGNNEQF
TRBV3-1	ASSRGHDYEQY
TRBV12-3/TRBV12-4	ASSPSSGYQPQH
TRBV12-3/TRBV12-4	ASSLRDRTPYEQY
TRBV20-1	SASPSGGRSYNEQF
TRBV7-2	ASSLGGGEIYGYT
TRBV6-5	ASSYSGTHQETQY
TRBV20-1	SADPAGGRETQY
TRBV5-1	ASSPGGVQY
TRBV4-1	ASSPLSASGGSSYNEQF
TRBV28	ASSFHRLANYGYT
TRBV6-2/TRBV6-3	ASSYSQGYNEQF
TRBV3-1	ASRARGVTGELF
TRBV6-5	ASSPLGGVGSGANVLT
TRBV7-6	ASSLGQNQPQH
TRBV20-1	SGTPVRGENSPLH
TRBV24-1	ATSAYGVDTQY
TRBV2	ANATGVTEAF
TRBV30	AWNPPGLHYEQY